These T cell receptor beta chains were read from a single sample in a study of blood T cell repertoires in COVID-19. Some clones are missing from TCRdb's copy, which holds only in-frame ones; the method was immunoSEQ multiplex PCR. The sample shows 90,000 or so clones, roughly 89% of them seen only once. Material: peripheral blood. Source of these receptors: a woman between 65 and 79 years old with acute or convalescent COVID-19. Both conserved end residues are part of each CDR3. A D gene is named only where the DNA matches it firmly. Clone size appears in some rows only: once, few, many, or a class for an expanded clone.

abundance: -
v_gene: TRBV5-1
d_gene: TRBD2
j_gene: TRBJ2-5
CDR3aa: CASSLGLAGEETQYF
CDR3nt: TGCGCCAGCAGCTTGGGACTAGCGGGAGAAGAGACCCAGTACTTC

abundance: -
v_gene: TRBV2
d_gene: TRBD1
j_gene: TRBJ1-5
CDR3aa: CASAGTGAGQPQHF
CDR3nt: TGTGCCAGCGCCGGAACAGGGGCGGGCCAGCCCCAGCATTTT

abundance: -
v_gene: TRBV11-2
d_gene: TRBD1
j_gene: TRBJ2-1
CDR3aa: CASSPWTGGWNEQFF
CDR3nt: TGTGCCAGCAGCCCCTGGACAGGGGGCTGGAATGAGCAGTTCTTC

abundance: -
v_gene: TRBV5-1
d_gene: TRBD1
j_gene: TRBJ1-1
CDR3aa: CASSSPGTGGYREAFF
CDR3nt: TGCGCCAGCAGCTCGCCCGGGACAGGGGGTTACCGGGAAGCTTTCTTT

abundance: -
v_gene: TRBV5-1
d_gene: TRBD1
j_gene: TRBJ2-2
CDR3aa: CASSPGQGANTGELFF
CDR3nt: TGCGCCAGCAGCCCTGGACAGGGTGCGAACACCGGGGAGCTGTTTTTT

abundance: -
v_gene: TRBV5-1
d_gene: -
j_gene: TRBJ1-1
CDR3aa: CASSLAGKNTEAFF
CDR3nt: TGCGCCAGCAGCTTGGCCGGGAAGAACACTGAAGCTTTCTTT

abundance: -
v_gene: TRBV28
d_gene: -
j_gene: TRBJ1-4
CDR3aa: CATLWGANEKLFF
CDR3nt: TGTGCCACCCTTTGGGGGGCTAATGAAAAACTGTTTTTT

abundance: -
v_gene: TRBV24-1
d_gene: -
j_gene: TRBJ2-1
CDR3aa: CATGQTGTQGNEQFF
CDR3nt: TGTGCCACGGGCCAAACCGGGACTCAGGGCAATGAGCAGTTCTTC

abundance: few
v_gene: TRBV7-2
d_gene: -
j_gene: TRBJ1-2
CDR3aa: CASSLDGVRDGYTF
CDR3nt: TGTGCCAGCAGCTTGGACGGGGTGAGGGATGGCTACACCTTC

abundance: -
v_gene: TRBV28
d_gene: TRBD1
j_gene: TRBJ1-3
CDR3aa: CASTFTGTGGSGNTIYF
CDR3nt: TGTGCCAGCACTTTTACCGGGACAGGGGGCTCTGGAAACACCATATATTTT

abundance: few
v_gene: TRBV10-1
d_gene: -
j_gene: TRBJ2-7
CDR3aa: CASSGSGTYEQYF
CDR3nt: TGCGCCAGCAGTGGATCGGGGACCTACGAGCAGTACTTC

abundance: -
v_gene: TRBV19
d_gene: -
j_gene: TRBJ1-4
CDR3aa: CASSAGYLNEKLFF
CDR3nt: TGTGCCAGTTCGGCAGGCTACCTTAATGAAAAACTGTTTTTT

abundance: once
v_gene: TRBV28
d_gene: -
j_gene: TRBJ1-2
CDR3aa: CASSQGRGGFGYTF
CDR3nt: TGTGCCAGCAGCCAAGGGCGGGGTGGATTTGGCTACACCTTC

abundance: -
v_gene: TRBV5-5
d_gene: TRBD1
j_gene: TRBJ2-3
CDR3aa: CASSDRDGTDTQYF
CDR3nt: TGTGCCAGCAGTGACAGGGACGGCACAGATACGCAGTATTTT

abundance: -
v_gene: TRBV5-5
d_gene: TRBD1
j_gene: TRBJ2-1
CDR3aa: CASSLEQGINEQFF
CDR3nt: TGTGCCAGCAGCTTGGAACAGGGGATCAATGAGCAGTTCTTC

abundance: -
v_gene: TRBV12-5
d_gene: TRBD1
j_gene: TRBJ1-1
CDR3aa: CASGLGRTGGTEAFF
CDR3nt: TGTGCTAGTGGTTTGGGGAGGACAGGGGGCACTGAAGCTTTCTTT

abundance: -
v_gene: TRBV3-1/TRBV3-2
d_gene: TRBD2
j_gene: TRBJ2-3
CDR3aa: CASSPRLAGARDTQYF
CDR3nt: TGTGCCAGCAGCCCGCGACTAGCGGGGGCACGAGATACGCAGTATTTT

abundance: -
v_gene: TRBV6-4
d_gene: -
j_gene: TRBJ1-3
CDR3aa: CASSAGYGNTIYF
CDR3nt: TGTGCCAGCAGTGCCGGTTACGGAAACACCATATATTTT

abundance: -
v_gene: TRBV7-9
d_gene: TRBD1
j_gene: TRBJ1-2
CDR3aa: CASSHPVSTGNGYTF
CDR3nt: TGTGCCAGCAGCCACCCGGTTTCGACAGGGAATGGCTACACCTTC

abundance: -
v_gene: TRBV25-1
d_gene: -
j_gene: TRBJ2-1
CDR3aa: CASRGGLGSSYNEQFF
CDR3nt: TGTGCCAGCAGGGGGGGTCTGGGTAGCTCCTACAATGAGCAGTTCTTC

abundance: -
v_gene: TRBV18
d_gene: -
j_gene: TRBJ1-6
CDR3aa: CASSPGLRDSPLHF
CDR3nt: TGTGCCAGCTCACCAGGGTTGAGGGATTCACCCCTCCACTTT

abundance: -
v_gene: TRBV29-1
d_gene: -
j_gene: TRBJ1-4
CDR3aa: CSVRGENEKLFF
CDR3nt: TGCAGCGTGCGGGGGGAGAATGAAAAACTGTTTTTT

abundance: -
v_gene: TRBV5-1
d_gene: -
j_gene: TRBJ1-2
CDR3aa: CASSYSGTTDGYTF
CDR3nt: TGCGCCAGCAGTTATAGCGGGACAACAGATGGCTACACCTTC

abundance: -
v_gene: TRBV6-5
d_gene: -
j_gene: TRBJ1-5
CDR3aa: CASSRGSQPQHF
CDR3nt: TGTGCCAGCAGCCGCGGGAGCCAGCCCCAGCATTTT

abundance: -
v_gene: TRBV19
d_gene: -
j_gene: TRBJ1-5
CDR3aa: CASSIGGNERQPQHF
CDR3nt: TGTGCCAGTAGTATTGGGGGGAACGAGCGTCAGCCCCAGCATTTT

abundance: -
v_gene: TRBV7-2
d_gene: TRBD1
j_gene: TRBJ1-2
CDR3aa: CASSGQGAIYGYTF
CDR3nt: TGTGCCAGCAGTGGACAGGGGGCGATCTATGGCTACACCTTC

abundance: -
v_gene: TRBV10-1
d_gene: -
j_gene: TRBJ2-3
CDR3aa: CAIGFQSRDTQYF
CDR3nt: TGCGCCATCGGCTTTCAGTCCAGGGATACGCAGTATTTT

abundance: -
v_gene: TRBV3-1/TRBV3-2
d_gene: -
j_gene: TRBJ2-1
CDR3aa: CASSQDLLPRDRSSYNEQFF
CDR3nt: TGTGCCAGCAGCCAAGATCTTCTCCCGCGGGACAGAAGCTCCTACAATGAGCAGTTCTTC

abundance: -
v_gene: TRBV19
d_gene: TRBD1
j_gene: TRBJ1-6
CDR3aa: CASSRDRIGSPLHF
CDR3nt: TGTGCCAGTAGTAGGGACAGGATTGGGTCACCCCTCCACTTT

abundance: -
v_gene: TRBV6-6
d_gene: -
j_gene: TRBJ2-3
CDR3aa: CASSSQNWASTDTQYF
CDR3nt: TGTGCCAGCAGTTCACAAAATTGGGCTAGCACAGATACGCAGTATTTT

abundance: -
v_gene: TRBV3-1/TRBV3-2
d_gene: -
j_gene: TRBJ1-4
CDR3aa: CASSQSGSEKLFF
CDR3nt: TGTGCCAGCAGCCAAAGCGGCTCCGAAAAACTGTTTTTT

abundance: few
v_gene: TRBV5-1
d_gene: -
j_gene: TRBJ1-2
CDR3aa: CASSLGAGIGNYGYTF
CDR3nt: TGCGCCAGCAGCTTGGGGGCAGGGATCGGGAACTATGGCTACACCTTC

abundance: once
v_gene: TRBV6-1
d_gene: TRBD1
j_gene: TRBJ1-2
CDR3aa: CASSELGTGLSPYGYTF
CDR3nt: TGTGCCAGCAGTGAATTGGGGACAGGACTATCGCCTTATGGCTACACCTTC

abundance: -
v_gene: TRBV5-4
d_gene: TRBD2
j_gene: TRBJ2-1
CDR3aa: CASSLTSGGASYNEQFF
CDR3nt: TGTGCCAGCAGCCTAACTAGCGGGGGGGCCTCCTACAATGAGCAGTTCTTC

abundance: -
v_gene: TRBV10-3
d_gene: TRBD1
j_gene: TRBJ1-5
CDR3aa: CAISESTGNSNQPQHF
CDR3nt: TGTGCCATCAGTGAGTCGACAGGGAATAGCAATCAGCCCCAGCATTTT

abundance: -
v_gene: TRBV19
d_gene: TRBD2
j_gene: TRBJ2-1
CDR3aa: CASGLAGVGEQFF
CDR3nt: TGTGCCAGTGGACTAGCGGGAGTAGGAGAGCAGTTCTTC

abundance: -
v_gene: TRBV5-4
d_gene: -
j_gene: TRBJ1-1
CDR3aa: CASSRNPTANTEAFF
CDR3nt: TGTGCCAGCAGCCGAAACCCGACAGCGAACACTGAAGCTTTCTTT